This is a list of T cell receptor beta chains from one sample in a study of radiation and T cells in renal cell carcinoma. TCRdb keeps only in-frame clones here, not all; method: immunoSEQ multiplex PCR. The sample holds around 180,000 clones, roughly nine tenths seen once. The sample in question was blood, obtained from a patient whose treatment included radiotherapy and nephrectomy. These receptors were collected from a woman between 50 and 59 years old with renal cell carcinoma. Both conserved end residues are part of each CDR3. The order of the fields is D gene, J gene, V gene, clone size, CDR3 protein, CDR3 DNA. A D gene is named only where the DNA matches it firmly. Size values are once, few and many counts, or a class for expanded clones, and some rows have none.

TRBD2 TRBJ2-3 TRBV18 NA CASSLFARGGHTDTQYF TGTGCCAGCTCACTCTTCGCTCGCGGGGGGCACACAGATACGCAGTATTTT
TRBD1 TRBJ2-7 TRBV5-1 NA CASSLGATGASYEQYF TGCGCCAGCAGCTTGGGGGCGACAGGGGCCTCCTACGAGCAGTACTTC
NA TRBJ1-1 TRBV18 NA CASSPLSASTEAFF TGTGCCAGCTCACCCCTTTCGGCGAGCACTGAAGCTTTCTTT
NA TRBJ2-5 TRBV21-1 NA CASSPAPDGRSETQYF TGTGCCAGCAGCCCGGCCCCGGACGGGCGCTCGGAGACCCAGTACTTC
TRBD1 TRBJ1-1 TRBV19 NA CASRIAGGRNTEAFF TGTGCCAGTAGAATTGCAGGGGGTAGGAACACTGAAGCTTTCTTT
TRBD1 TRBJ1-1 TRBV9 NA CASSVGGQGINTEAFF TGTGCCAGCAGCGTCGGAGGACAGGGTATTAACACTGAAGCTTTCTTT
NA TRBJ1-2 TRBV9 NA CASSVGTKGDTNYGYTF TGTGCCAGCAGCGTAGGGACGAAGGGGGATACTAACTATGGCTACACCTTC
TRBD1 TRBJ1-1 TRBV5-6 NA CASSWTGDTEAFF TGTGCCAGCAGCTGGACAGGGGATACTGAAGCTTTCTTT
NA TRBJ1-5 TRBV6-1 NA CASSLDSANQPQHF TGTGCCAGCAGTTTAGACAGTGCGAATCAGCCCCAGCATTTT
NA TRBJ2-7 TRBV2 once CASSEDRSSYEQYF TGTGCCAGCAGTGAAGATAGAAGCTCCTACGAGCAGTACTTC
NA TRBJ2-1 TRBV7-2 NA CASSLNSNNEQFF TGTGCCAGCAGCTTAAACAGTAACAATGAGCAGTTCTTC